This T cell receptor beta chain came from a study of shared clonotypes between healthy human individuals. Study-wide points: A limitation of the genetic and exposure-history diversity represented arose from few donors.

The CDR3 is 15 residues long. Germline CDR1 MNHEY, CDR2 SMNVEV (reference sequence). V was pared by 5 bases and J by 3 bases, with 10 bases of the junction left unmatched. This clone was detected once. What it binds is not known. An even split of each subset's genomic DNA across several immunoSEQ plates was performed. In the original analysis: Filtering differed since immunoSEQ provided only junctions, with no quality scores. TCRdb's table, derived via immunoSEQ multiplex PCR, lists solely in-frame clones and lacks some. V and J calls and clone size are given by that table; D and trimming were obtained from the DNA. The sample lists roughly 890,000 clones; about 91% were seen once. In the naive CD8 group, cells lacked CD45RO and were positively selected for CCR7, so terminally differentiated effector memory CD45RA+ cells were left out. The donor population consisted of healthy HIV-negative adults with no recent acute infections or vaccinations.

This receptor was obtained from a young man in good health. The V and J genes are TRBV27 and TRBJ2-7; 7 bases agree with TRBD2. Sequencing used naive CD8+ T cells sorted from blood. The CDR3 here is CASSPTAGMVYEQYF. CDR3 bases: TGTGCCAGCAGTCCAACAGCGGGAATGGTCTACGAGCAGTACTTC.